This T cell receptor (beta chain) came from a study of metastatic and nonmetastatic thyroid tumors. Study in general: Repertoire comparison spanned blood and tumor or nodule tissue of malignant and benign thyroid patients.

This clone was seen repeatedly, ten times or more. Germline V lookup: CDR1 SGHDN, CDR2 FVKESK. With 7 bases removed from V and 7 bases from J, the gap between germline ends came to 14 bases. The CDR3 spans 14 residues. No treatment of any kind had been given to any patient before thyroid surgery. In the study's own analysis: Between-group CDR3 differences, defined by clinicopathological status, yielded a distant-metastasis classifier for papillary thyroid cancer. Through MiXCR, TCRdb re-clonotyped the PCR reads. The V and J calls here are based on TCRdb, not the publication. The sample holds 30,000 to 45,000 clones, around 30% seen once.

The sequencing sample was made of blood. This clonotype was obtained from a male donor with papillary thyroid cancer or a benign thyroid nodule (not recorded which). Some clones in this sample may be carry-over from other donors' samples. This chain links TRBV14 with TRBJ1-6; TRBD1 might be the D (6 bases). CDR3 loop: CASKGDTVNSPLHF. DNA of the CDR3: TGTGCCAGCAAAGGGGACACCGTCAATTCACCCCTCCACTTT.